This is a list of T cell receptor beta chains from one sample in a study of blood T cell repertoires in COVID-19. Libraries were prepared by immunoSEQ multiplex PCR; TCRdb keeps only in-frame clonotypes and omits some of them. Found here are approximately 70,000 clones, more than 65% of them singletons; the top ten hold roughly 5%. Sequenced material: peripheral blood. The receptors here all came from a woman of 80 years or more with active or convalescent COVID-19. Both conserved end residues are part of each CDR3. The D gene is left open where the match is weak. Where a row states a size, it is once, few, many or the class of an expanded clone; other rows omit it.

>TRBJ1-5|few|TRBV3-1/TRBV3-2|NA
CASSQGTLSNQPQHF
TGTGCCAGCAGCCAGGGGACACTTTCCAATCAGCCCCAGCATTTT
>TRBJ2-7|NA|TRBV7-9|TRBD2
CASSLFESGRGYEQYF
TGTGCCAGCAGCTTATTTGAGAGCGGGAGGGGGTACGAGCAGTACTTC
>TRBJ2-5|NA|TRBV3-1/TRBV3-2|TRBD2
CASSRSGGQETQYF
TGTGCCAGCAGCCGTAGCGGGGGGCAAGAGACCCAGTACTTC
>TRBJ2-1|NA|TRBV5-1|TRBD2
CASSLGLAGVNEQFF
TGCGCCAGCAGCTTGGGACTAGCGGGGGTCAATGAGCAGTTCTTC
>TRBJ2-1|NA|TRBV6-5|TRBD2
CASMISGNAYNEQFF
TGTGCCAGCATGATTAGCGGGAACGCCTACAATGAGCAGTTCTTC
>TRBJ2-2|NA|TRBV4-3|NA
CASSQAGTTGELFF
TGCGCCAGCAGCCAGGCCGGGACAACCGGGGAGCTGTTTTTT
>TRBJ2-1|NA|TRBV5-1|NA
CASSLGGTFGNEQFF
TGCGCCAGCAGCTTGGGGGGGACTTTTGGCAATGAGCAGTTCTTC
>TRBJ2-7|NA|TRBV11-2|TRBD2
CASSLAGGGPYEQYF
TGTGCCAGCAGCTTAGCGGGAGGGGGGCCCTACGAGCAGTACTTC
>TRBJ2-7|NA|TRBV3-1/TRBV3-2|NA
CASSHQGISYEQYF
TGTGCCAGCAGCCACCAGGGGATTTCCTACGAGCAGTACTTC
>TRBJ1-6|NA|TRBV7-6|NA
CASSLDVQGSNSPLHF
TGTGCCAGCAGCTTAGATGTTCAGGGTAGTAATTCACCCCTCCACTTT
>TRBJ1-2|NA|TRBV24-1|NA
CATSDSDSYGYTF
TGTGCCACCAGTGATTCGGACAGCTATGGCTACACCTTC
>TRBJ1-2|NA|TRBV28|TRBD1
CASTDRGGGYYGYTF
TGTGCCAGCACGGACAGGGGAGGGGGCTACTATGGCTACACCTTC
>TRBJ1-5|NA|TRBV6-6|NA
CASSSQGGNQPQHF
TGTGCCAGCAGTTCACAGGGTGGCAATCAGCCCCAGCATTTT
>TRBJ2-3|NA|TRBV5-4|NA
CASSLALGGAGTDTQYF
TGTGCCAGCAGCCTCGCGCTGGGGGGAGCGGGCACAGATACGCAGTATTTT
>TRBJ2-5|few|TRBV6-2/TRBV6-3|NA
CASSGGGVIMIETQYF
TGTGCCAGCAGTGGAGGGGGCGTAATCATGATAGAGACCCAGTACTTC
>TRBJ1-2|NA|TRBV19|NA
CASTPNWRSNYGYTF
TGTGCCAGTACCCCTAATTGGCGGAGTAACTATGGCTACACCTTC
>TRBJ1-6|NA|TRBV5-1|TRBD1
CASSTLGQDSPLHF
TGCGCCAGCAGCACCCTGGGACAGGATTCACCCCTCCACTTT
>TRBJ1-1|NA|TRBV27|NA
CASSLRGQNTEAFF
TGTGCCAGCAGTTTGCGGGGGCAGAACACTGAAGCTTTCTTT
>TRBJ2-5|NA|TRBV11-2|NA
CASSLDWGGGETQYF
TGTGCCAGCAGCTTAGATTGGGGGGGCGGAGAGACCCAGTACTTC
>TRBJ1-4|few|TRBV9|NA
CASSVAGSDEKLFF
TGTGCCAGCAGCGTGGCGGGGTCGGATGAAAAACTGTTTTTT
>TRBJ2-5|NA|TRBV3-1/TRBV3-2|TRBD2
CASSQGAGGIKTQYF
TGTGCCAGCAGCCAAGGAGCGGGGGGTATTAAGACCCAGTACTTC
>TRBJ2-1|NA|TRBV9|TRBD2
CASSATTSGRAYNEQFF
TGTGCCAGCAGCGCGACAACCAGCGGGAGGGCCTACAATGAGCAGTTCTTC
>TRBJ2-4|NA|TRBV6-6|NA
CASSYSRLAKNIQYF
TGTGCCAGCAGTTACTCGCGACTAGCCAAAAACATTCAGTACTTC
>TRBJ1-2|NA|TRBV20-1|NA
CSAQGSYGYTF
TGCAGTGCTCAGGGGAGCTATGGCTACACCTTC
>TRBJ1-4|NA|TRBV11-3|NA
CASKQGPTNEKLFF
TGTGCCAGCAAGCAGGGCCCAACTAATGAAAAACTGTTTTTT
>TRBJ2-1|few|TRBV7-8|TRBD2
CASSLGGLAGGGGNEQFF
TGTGCCAGCAGCTTAGGAGGACTAGCGGGAGGAGGGGGCAATGAGCAGTTCTTC
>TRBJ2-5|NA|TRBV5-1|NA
CASSPTQETQYF
TGCGCCAGCAGCCCGACACAAGAGACCCAGTACTTC
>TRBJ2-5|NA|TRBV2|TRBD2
CASATGREEETQYF
TGTGCCAGCGCTACCGGGAGGGAGGAAGAGACCCAGTACTTC
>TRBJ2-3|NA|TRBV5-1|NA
CASSSITGSTDTQYF
TGCGCCAGCAGCTCCATCACAGGGTCCACAGATACGCAGTATTTT
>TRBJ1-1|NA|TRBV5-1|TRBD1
CASSFQGAENTEAFF
TGCGCCAGCAGCTTCCAGGGGGCAGAGAACACTGAAGCTTTCTTT
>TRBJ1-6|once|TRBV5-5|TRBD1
CASSQTGTGTPLHF
TGTGCCAGCAGCCAAACCGGGACAGGGACACCCCTCCACTTT
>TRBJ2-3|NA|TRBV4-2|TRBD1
CASSRDRGWVTDTQYF
TGTGCCAGCAGTAGGGACAGGGGATGGGTTACAGATACGCAGTATTTT
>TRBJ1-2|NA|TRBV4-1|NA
CASSPLPNYGYTF
TGCGCCAGCAGCCCCCTCCCCAACTATGGCTACACCTTC
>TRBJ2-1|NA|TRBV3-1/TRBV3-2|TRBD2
CASSHRSQLAGVVNEQFF
TGTGCCAGCAGCCATCGAAGCCAACTAGCGGGAGTGGTGAATGAGCAGTTCTTC
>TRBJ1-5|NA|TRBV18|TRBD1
CASSLTAGQGEKPQHF
TGTGCCAGCTCACTTACCGCGGGACAGGGGGAAAAGCCCCAGCATTTT
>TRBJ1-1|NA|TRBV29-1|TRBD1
CSAETGGQNTEAFF
TGCAGCGCAGAGACAGGGGGGCAGAACACTGAAGCTTTCTTT
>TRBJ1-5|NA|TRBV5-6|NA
CASSWQGGGNQPQHF
TGTGCCAGCAGCTGGCAGGGAGGGGGCAATCAGCCCCAGCATTTT
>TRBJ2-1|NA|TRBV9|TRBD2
CASSVALAGGINEQFF
TGTGCCAGCAGCGTAGCACTAGCGGGAGGGATCAATGAGCAGTTCTTC
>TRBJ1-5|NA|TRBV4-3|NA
CASSQDSGYSNQPQHF
TGCGCCAGCAGCCAAGATTCAGGGTATAGCAATCAGCCCCAGCATTTT
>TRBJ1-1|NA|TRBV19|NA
CASSRRVGHTEAFF
TGTGCCAGTAGTAGGCGGGTAGGGCACACTGAAGCTTTCTTT
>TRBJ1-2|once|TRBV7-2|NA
CASSKTLANYGYTF
TGTGCCAGCAGCAAGACTCTGGCTAACTATGGCTACACCTTC
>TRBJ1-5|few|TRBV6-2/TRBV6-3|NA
CASSYSSRSNQPQHF
TGTGCCAGCAGTTACTCGAGTCGCAGCAATCAGCCCCAGCATTTT
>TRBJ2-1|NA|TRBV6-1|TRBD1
CASSGTGAAALAYNEQFF
TGTGCCAGCAGTGGGACAGGGGCCGCGGCTTTAGCCTACAATGAGCAGTTCTTC
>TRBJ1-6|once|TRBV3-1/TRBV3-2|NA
CASSKGSPIHHNSPLHF
TGTGCCAGCAGCAAAGGGTCTCCCATACATCATAATTCACCCCTCCACTTT
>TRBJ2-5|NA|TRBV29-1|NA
CSVGGTNREYKETQYF
TGCAGCGTTGGGGGCACAAACAGGGAATACAAAGAGACCCAGTACTTC
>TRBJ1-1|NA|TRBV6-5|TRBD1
CASSYYGQGGATEAFF
TGTGCCAGCAGTTACTACGGACAGGGTGGGGCTACTGAAGCTTTCTTT
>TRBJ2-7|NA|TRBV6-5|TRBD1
CASRHRDREGEQYF
TGTGCCAGCAGACACCGGGACAGGGAAGGCGAGCAGTACTTC
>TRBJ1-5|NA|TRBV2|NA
CASSEIRGLGQPQHF
TGTGCCAGCAGTGAAATACGGGGGTTGGGTCAGCCCCAGCATTTT
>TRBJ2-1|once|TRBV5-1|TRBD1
CASSLQGAEQFF
TGCGCCAGCAGCTTACAGGGGGCGGAGCAGTTCTTC
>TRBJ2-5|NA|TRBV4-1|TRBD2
CASSQDGLAVYQETQYF
TGCGCCAGCAGCCAAGACGGACTAGCGGTGTACCAAGAGACCCAGTACTTC
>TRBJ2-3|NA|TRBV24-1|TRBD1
CATSDSGGVDTQYF
TGTGCCACCAGTGACTCAGGGGGCGTAGATACGCAGTATTTT
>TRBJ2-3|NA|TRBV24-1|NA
CATSDWGGGRGTDTQYF
TGTGCCACCAGTGATTGGGGTGGCGGCCGGGGGACAGATACGCAGTATTTT
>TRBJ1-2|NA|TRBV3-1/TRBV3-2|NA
CASSQSGTRGYTF
TGTGCCAGCAGCCAAAGCGGGACGCGTGGCTACACCTTC
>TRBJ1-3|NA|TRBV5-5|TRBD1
CASSFGTGGYSGNTIYF
TGTGCCAGCAGCTTTGGGACAGGGGGTTACTCTGGAAACACCATATATTTT
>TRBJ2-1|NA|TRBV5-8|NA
CASSPKPPYFYNEQFF
TGTGCCAGCAGCCCTAAGCCGCCCTATTTCTACAATGAGCAGTTCTTC